The 8 T cell receptor beta chains listed next were all sequenced from one sample in a study of blood T cell repertoires in COVID-19. Method: immunoSEQ multiplex PCR; TCRdb's copy keeps in-frame clones and lacks some. The sample carries hundreds of thousands of clones, around 90% recorded once. The sample comprised peripheral blood. These receptors all stem from a young man with COVID-19, enrolled during active disease.

The table lists this clone with a few counts. This chain joins TRBV5-8 and TRBJ2-1; TRBD2 might be the D (7 bases). This CDR3 spans 16 amino acids. The germline V gene encodes CDR1 SGHTS and CDR2 YDEGEE. Trimming took off 1 base at V and 8 bases at J, with 19 bases between the two ends. The CDR3 reads CASSLHVGGGFYEQFF. Written as DNA, the CDR3 is TGTGCCAGCAGCTTGCATGTAGGGGGAGGGTTTTATGAGCAGTTCTTC.

The V and J genes are TRBV27 and TRBJ2-3; 10 positions match TRBD1. Germline V gene sequence: CDR1 MNHEY, CDR2 SMNVEV (reference sequence). This CDR3 has 16 residues. The V segment lost 3 bases and the J segment 2 bases; nucleotides outside the gene matches: 5. CDR3 sequence reads: CASSFMGTGDTDTQYF. The CDR3 DNA is TGTGCCAGCAGTTTCATGGGGACAGGGGACACAGATACGCAGTATTTT.

The chain has TRBV5-1 and TRBJ1-3, with a weak D call TRBD1 (6 bases). CDR3 length: 16 residues. The germline CDR1 and CDR2 sequences are SGHRS and YFSETQ. The V end lost 4 bases, the J end lost 0 bases, and 14 bases lay between the germline ends. The CDR3 DNA sequence: TGCGCCAGCAGCGTCGGACAGCCAGACTCTGGAAACACCATATATTTT. It specifies CASSVGQPDSGNTIYF. Complete variable domain (other parts from reference TRBV5-1 and TRBJ1-3): KAGVTQTPRYLIKTRGQQVTLSCSPISGHRSVSWYQQTPGQGLQFLFEYFSETQRNKGNFPGRFSGRQFSNSRSEMNVSTLELGDSALYLCASSVGQPDSGNTIYFGEGSWLTVV.

This chain links TRBV5-1 with TRBJ2-5; the D gene is possibly TRBD1 (7 bases). This CDR3 is 14 amino acids long. Trimming took 9 bases from V and 2 from J, leaving 17 bases between them. The germline V gene has CDR1 SGHRS and CDR2 YFSETQ. The CDR3 nucleotides read TGCGCCACCGGGGGACAGAAGAGACAAGAGACCCAGTACTTC. Its translation: CATGGQKRQETQYF.

This clone was seen just once. V is TRBV5-1 and J is TRBJ2-5; 7 nucleotides agree with TRBD2. J was trimmed by 3 bases and V by 0 bases; bases with no gene match: 5. Germline loops: CDR1 SGHRS, CDR2 YFSETQ. The CDR3 extends over 15 amino acids. The CDR3 loop reads CASSLGASGKETQYF. The DNA of the CDR3 is TGCGCCAGCAGCTTGGGGGCTAGCGGAAAAGAGACCCAGTACTTC.

The chain has TRBV7-9 and TRBJ2-1, with TRBD2 matching over 8 bases. Losses at the gene ends were 4 bases for V and 6 bases for J; bases not matched to a gene: 8. Germline V CDR1 and CDR2: SEHNR, FQNEAQ (reference sequence). The CDR3 sequence is 15 residues long. DNA of the CDR3: TGTGCCAGCAGCTCAATCCAGCGGGGGACCAATGAGCAGTTCTTC. Protein: CASSSIQRGTNEQFF.

The J gene is TRBJ2-7, the V gene TRBV13; possible D gene TRBD1, 5 bases. The CDR3 loop spans 15 amino acids. Trimming took off 0 bases at V and 3 bases at J, with 12 bases between the two ends. Germline-derived CDR1 and CDR2 are PRHDT and FYEKMQ (reference sequence). In DNA, the CDR3 is TGTGCCAGCAGCTTAGGGGCAGGGAAAATCTACGAGCAGTACTTC. It yields the protein CASSLGAGKIYEQYF.

The genes are TRBV5-4 and TRBJ1-1; D is ambiguous. In germline, CDR1 is SGHNT, CDR2 YYREEE (reference sequence). Trimming left V 1 base short and J 0 bases short, with 7 bases between. The CDR3 totals 14 residues. The CDR3 sequence: CASSLPGMNTEAFF. DNA of the CDR3: TGTGCCAGCAGCTTGCCCGGGATGAACACTGAAGCTTTCTTT. The full variable domain, in which reference TRBV5-4 and TRBJ1-1 provide the parts outside the CDR3, is ETGVTQSPTHLIKTRGQQVTLRCSSQSGHNTVSWYQQALGQGPQFIFQYYREEENGRGNFPPRFSGLQFPNYSSELNVNALELDDSALYLCASSLPGMNTEAFFGQGTRLTVV.